This T cell receptor beta chain is from a study of shared clonotypes between healthy human individuals. CDR3 length: 15 residues. The germline CDR1 and CDR2 sequences are SQVTM and ANQGSEA. Losses at the gene ends were 3 bases for V and 4 bases for J; bases not matched to a gene: 8. A deep-level run was used for the assay. TCRdb's copy holds only in-frame clones and misses some; the assay was immunoSEQ multiplex PCR. This table holds about 2.3 million clones, approximately 90% found once. Partitioning of CD4+ cells yielded a CD45RA+ naive subset and a CD45RA-negative memory subset. The source material was naive CD4+ T cells from PBMCs. Subset here: CD45RA+ positively selected. The chain employs TRBV29-1 and TRBJ2-3; TRBD2 aligns across 9 bases. The clonotype comes from a man between 18 and 35 years old in good health. Some clones in this sample may be carry-over from other donors' samples. The CDR3 reads CSVDGAGGPADTQYF. Here the CDR3 DNA reads TGCAGCGTTGACGGCGCGGGAGGGCCGGCAGATACGCAGTATTTT.